The source of this T cell receptor (beta chain) is a study of lymphopenia after photon versus proton radiotherapy. Points from the study as a whole: A bigger post-nadir fall in TCR diversity correlated inversely with survival time in deceased patients.

Germline CDR1 and CDR2: SQVTM and ANQGSEA. This CDR3 has 14 residues. V was clipped by 4 bases and J by 2 bases, with 9 bases between them. Details on this clone: Antigen unknown.

TCRdb's copy holds only in-frame clones and misses some; the assay was immunoSEQ multiplex PCR. This table holds roughly 23,000 clones, around 89% found once. The V call is TRBV29-1, the J call TRBJ1-6; D perhaps matches TRBD1 (5 bases). The clonotype originates from a man at least 80 years old with esophageal cancer. The specimen comprised peripheral blood, sampled from a patient treated with proton-based radiotherapy. CDR3 protein: CSVAQGPYNSPLHF. The DNA for the CDR3 is TGCAGCGTTGCTCAGGGCCCCTATAATTCACCCCTCCACTTT.